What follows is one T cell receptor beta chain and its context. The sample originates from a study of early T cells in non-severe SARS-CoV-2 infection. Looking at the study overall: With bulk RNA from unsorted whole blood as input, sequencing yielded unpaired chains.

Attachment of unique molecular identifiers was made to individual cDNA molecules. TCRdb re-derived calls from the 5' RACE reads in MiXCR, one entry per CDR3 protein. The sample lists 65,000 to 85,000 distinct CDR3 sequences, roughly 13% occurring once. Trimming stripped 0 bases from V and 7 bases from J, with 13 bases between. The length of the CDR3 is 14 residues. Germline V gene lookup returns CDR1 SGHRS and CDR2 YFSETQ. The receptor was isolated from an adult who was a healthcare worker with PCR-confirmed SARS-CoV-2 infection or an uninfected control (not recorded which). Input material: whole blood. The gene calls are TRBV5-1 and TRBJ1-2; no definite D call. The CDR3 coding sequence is TGCGCCAGCAGCTTGGACAGTCAAGCGTCTGGCTACACCTTC. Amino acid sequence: CASSLDSQASGYTF.